This T cell receptor beta chain was profiled in a study of CXCR3-negative and CXCR3-positive naive CD8 T cells (dated by TCRdb to between 2018 and 2021). For the wider study: In total, about 150 million TRB reads were obtained, which works out to roughly 1.5 +/- 0.3 million reads per library. Data from 11 donors, pooled across two independent experiments, went into the diversity and physicochemical repertoire analyses. For the TRBV-TRBJ cluster analysis, the naive subsets came from 5 donors, while the memory cells came from 3 donors. General findings and caveats noted by the study authors: Both naive subsets had comparably high repertoire diversity, while memory CD8+ T cells had much lower repertoire diversity. Freshly isolated PBMCs were used for most assays because CXCR3 expression partially decreased after cryopreservation. Because surface CD5, which is linked to self-reactivity in mice, was comparable between the naive subsets, TCR interaction strength was also inferred from TRB CDR3 physicochemical properties. TRBV-TRBJ usage was similar between naive CXCR3-negative and CXCR3-positive cells from the same donor, while memory cells showed distinct patterns.

The instrument given in TCRdb is NextSeq 550. The Human TCR Profiling Kit (MiLaboratory) was used to make UMI-labeled 5' RACE TRB cDNA libraries. The full amount of extracted RNA was used for cDNA synthesis, and the full amount of resulting cDNA was used for PCR amplification. Libraries were prepared in parallel using an identical number of PCR cycles. Under the source paper's analysis protocol: With a requirement of at least two reads per UMI, MIGEC and MiXCR extracted about 52,000 +/- 9,100 unique UMI-labeled TRB cDNA molecules per library. On average, roughly 40,000 +/- 10,000 functional in-frame TRB CDR3 nucleotide clonotypes lacking stop codons were found per library. After each sample was downsampled to 5000 UMI-labeled TRB molecules, VDJtools was used to calculate diversity metrics such as normalized Shannon-Wiener and Chao1. VDJtools computed clonotype-size-weighted physicochemical properties of the central five CDR3 residues: interaction energy, strength, volume and Kidera factor 4. TCRdb reprocessed the reads, so every CDR3 protein sequence counts as one entry and DNA is not shown. TCRdb's processing, not the authors' own work, is the source of the V and J calls. The sample table records 60,000 or so distinct CDR3 sequences. The ten top clones hold less than 25% of the sample.

A remark on this clonotype: This clone's antigen is unknown.

The CDR3 holds 17 amino acids from the cysteine to the phenylalanine. The DNA is not on file. Based on the germline V gene (reference sequence), the CDR1 and CDR2 sequences are LGHDT and YNNKEL. Each CD8+ T cell subset was flow-sorted in triplicate, and 300,000 or so cells per subset were placed directly into RLT lysis buffer. Peripheral blood mononuclear cells were isolated from buffy coats using standard density gradient centrifugation. Total RNA was extracted from sorted cells with an RNeasy Mini Kit. The origin of this receptor is a human donor in good health. Some clones in this sample may be carry-over from other donors' samples. Here the chain combines TRBV3-1 and TRBJ2-3; the D call of TRBD2 rests on TCRdb alone, since no DNA is present to check it. Source material: memory CD8+ T cells from blood. The cell subset or site tag for this specimen amounts to: conventional CD8+ memory T cells (TMEM), sorted as controls. The CDR3 amino acid sequence is: CASSQVPAGGRPDTQYF.